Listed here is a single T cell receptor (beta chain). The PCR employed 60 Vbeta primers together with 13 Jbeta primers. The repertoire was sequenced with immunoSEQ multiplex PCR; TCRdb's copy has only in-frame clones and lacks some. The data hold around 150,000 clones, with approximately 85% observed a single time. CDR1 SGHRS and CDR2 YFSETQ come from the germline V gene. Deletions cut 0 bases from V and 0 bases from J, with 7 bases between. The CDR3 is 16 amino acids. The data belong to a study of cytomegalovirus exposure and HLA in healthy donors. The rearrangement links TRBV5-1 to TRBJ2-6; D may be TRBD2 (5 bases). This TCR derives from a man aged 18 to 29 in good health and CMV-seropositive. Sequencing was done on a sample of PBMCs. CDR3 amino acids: CASSLGGVSGANVLTF. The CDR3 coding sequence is TGCGCCAGCAGCTTGGGGGGAGTCTCTGGGGCCAACGTCCTGACTTTC.